What follows describes a single T cell receptor (beta chain). Using immunoSEQ multiplex PCR, the repertoire was profiled, and TCRdb retains in-frame clones only, with some absent. Found here are tens of thousands of clones, around three quarters of them singletons; the top ten hold approximately 1.2%. This record comes from a study of memory CD4+ T cells and cytomegalovirus serostatus. Overall study context: Donors were healthy Belgian adults, fewer than ten CMV seropositive and roughly 25 seronegative.

The sort gate was single viable CD3+CD4+CD8-CD45RO+ cells for memory CD4+ T cells. Positive selection with CD4 microbeads enriched total CD4+ T cells. The germline gives CDR1 SGHDN, CDR2 FVKESK. The ends lost 4 bases at V and 0 bases at J; junction bases unmatched: 6. The CDR3 loop spans 17 amino acids. The sequenced sample was memory CD4+ T cells from blood. The rearrangement links TRBV14 to TRBJ2-2; TRBD2 matches at 9 bases. The TCR comes from an adult in good health and CMV-seronegative. CDR3 region: CASSPLGGRANTGELFF. The CDR3 DNA is TGTGCCAGCAGCCCCCTTGGCGGGAGGGCGAACACCGGGGAGCTGTTTTTT.